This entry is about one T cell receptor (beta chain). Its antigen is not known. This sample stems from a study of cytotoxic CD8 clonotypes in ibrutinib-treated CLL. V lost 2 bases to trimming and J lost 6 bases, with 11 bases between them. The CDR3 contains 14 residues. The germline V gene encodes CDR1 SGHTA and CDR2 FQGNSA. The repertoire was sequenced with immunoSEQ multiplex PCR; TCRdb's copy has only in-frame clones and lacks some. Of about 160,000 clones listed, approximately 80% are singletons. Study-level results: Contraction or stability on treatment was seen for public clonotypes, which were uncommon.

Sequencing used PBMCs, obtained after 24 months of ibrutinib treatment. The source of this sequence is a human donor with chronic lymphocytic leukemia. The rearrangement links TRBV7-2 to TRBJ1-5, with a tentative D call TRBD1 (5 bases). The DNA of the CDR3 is TGTGCCAGCAGCTTATTGGAGGGGAGTCAGCCCCAGCATTTT. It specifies CASSLLEGSQPQHF.